The 29 T cell receptor beta chains presented below share a single source sample, sequenced in a study of Tregs in tolerant kidney transplant recipients. TCRdb keeps only in-frame clones here, not all; method: immunoSEQ multiplex PCR. The sample includes tens of thousands of clones, about 89% of them seen just once. Material: Tregs from blood. All receptors come from a human donor in good health.

The chain links TRBV6-5 to TRBJ1-1; D may be TRBD1 (6 bases). This CDR3 has 14 residues. Germline CDR1 reads MNHEY; CDR2 reads SVGAGI. V was shortened by 2 bases and J by 4 bases, with 11 bases between the two germline ends. The CDR3 is CASSYIRGATEAFF. Here the CDR3 DNA reads TGTGCCAGCAGTTACATCAGGGGAGCCACTGAAGCTTTCTTT.

The CDR3 region is CASSPRDRNYGYTF. In DNA form, the CDR3 reads TGTGCCAGCAGCCCTCGGGACCGTAACTATGGCTACACCTTC. The V and J genes are TRBV7-9 and TRBJ1-2; tentative D call: TRBD1 (5 bases). Trimming shortened V by 5 bases and J by 1 base, and 11 bases separated the two germline ends. CDR1 and CDR2 (germline): SEHNR, FQNEAQ (reference sequence). The CDR3 spans 14 residues.

This clone was seen a single time. V is TRBV6-9 and J is TRBJ1-1; TRBD1 might be the D (6 bases). This CDR3 contains 18 residues. Germline loops: CDR1 MNHGY, CDR2 SVAAGI. V shed 7 bases and J shed 4 bases, with 28 bases lying between them. The chain's CDR3 is CASTTIVDRSVVVTEAFF. The DNA for the CDR3 is TGTGCCAGCACCACAATAGTAGACAGGTCTGTCGTTGTCACTGAAGCTTTCTTT.

V usage is TRBV6-5 and J usage is TRBJ1-5; the match to TRBD1 covers 8 bases. The ends lost 4 bases at V and 3 bases at J; junction bases unmatched: 2. This CDR3 comprises 14 residues. Germline V gene lookup returns CDR1 MNHEY and CDR2 SVGAGI. DNA of the CDR3: TGTGCCAGCAGTTGGGACAGGCACAATCAGCCCCAGCATTTT. Its protein product is CASSWDRHNQPQHF.

The V call is TRBV5-1, the J call TRBJ1-6, with D perhaps TRBD1 (6 bases). V was clipped by 6 bases and J by 0 bases, with 13 bases between them. The CDR3 covers 16 residues. The V gene's germline CDR1 is SGHRS and CDR2 YFSETQ. CDR3 bases: TGCGCCAGCAAGAGAGGACAGAGCTCCTATAATTCACCCCTCCACTTT. This sequence encodes CASKRGQSSYNSPLHF.

This chain connects TRBV15 to TRBJ1-2; 8 positions agree with TRBD1. This CDR3 comprises 14 residues. J lost 5 bases, V lost 9 bases, and 11 bases had no gene match. Germline CDR1 and CDR2: LNHNV and YYDKDF (reference sequence). The CDR3 nucleotides are TGTGCCACAAATTCCGGGACAGGCACGTATGGCTACACCTTC. Protein sequence: CATNSGTGTYGYTF.

This clone occurred once. The chain joins TRBV5-1 to TRBJ2-3; a possible D gene is TRBD1 (6 bases). Trimming removed 4 bases from V and 4 bases from J, with 10 bases in between. Germline values: CDR1 SGHRS, CDR2 YFSETQ. The CDR3 is 13 amino acids. The CDR3: CASSVQGPDTQYF. The CDR3 DNA reads TGCGCCAGCAGCGTACAGGGTCCAGATACGCAGTATTTT.

V usage is TRBV9 and J usage is TRBJ2-3; 11 nucleotides line up with TRBD2. CDR3 length equals 15 residues. The V gene's germline CDR1 is SGDLS and CDR2 YYNGEE. The V gene end was trimmed by 3 bases and the J gene end by 6 bases; junction bases not matched to a gene: 6. The CDR3 spells CASSELAGAGDTQYF. Written as DNA, the CDR3 is TGTGCCAGCAGCGAACTAGCGGGGGCCGGGGATACGCAGTATTTT. The full variable domain, rest sourced from reference TRBV9 and TRBJ2-3, is DSGVTQTPKHLITATGQRVTLRCSPRSGDLSVYWYQQSLDQGLQFLIQYYNGEERAKGNILERFSAQQFPDLHSELNLSSLELGDSALYFCASSELAGAGDTQYFGPGTRLTVL.

V and J are TRBV6-5 and TRBJ2-7; the D gene is possibly TRBD2 (5 bases). The germline V gene has CDR1 MNHEY and CDR2 SVGAGI. V was cut by 6 bases and J by 5 bases, with 11 bases left in between. The CDR3 runs 12 residues. The CDR3 reads CASSAGPDEQYF. The CDR3 nucleotides read TGTGCCAGCAGCGCGGGTCCCGACGAGCAGTACTTC.

This clone has a single count. The V call is TRBV10-2, the J call TRBJ2-5; TRBD1 or TRBD2 may be the D gene (6 bases each). CDR1 and CDR2 from the germline V gene are WSHSY and SAAADI. Trimming stripped 3 bases from V and 4 bases from J, with 21 bases between. The CDR3 consists of 17 residues. The CDR3, as DNA: TGCGCCAGCAGTGAAATTAAACAGGGACTGATGACAGAGACCCAGTACTTC. Its protein is CASSEIKQGLMTETQYF.

The gene calls are TRBV12-5 and TRBJ1-1; TRBD1 matches at 8 bases. The ends lost 2 bases at V and 1 base at J; junction bases unmatched: 9. The CDR3 sequence is 17 residues long. From germline, CDR1 is LGHNT and CDR2 FRNRAP. The DNA of the CDR3 is TGTGCTAGTGGTTTGTCGACAGGGGTGGTAGGGAACACTGAAGCTTTCTTT. It encodes CASGLSTGVVGNTEAFF.

The chain carries TRBV19 and TRBJ2-7; D is possibly TRBD1 (6 bases). V was clipped by 5 bases and J by 4 bases, with 15 bases between them. CDR1 and CDR2 from the germline V gene are LNHDA and SQIVND (reference sequence). The CDR3 extends over 14 amino acids. CDR3 sequence (DNA): TGTGCCAGTAGTCGACAGGCCTCCTTGTACGAGCAGTACTTC. Its translation is CASSRQASLYEQYF.

J is TRBJ1-1 and V is TRBV7-9; 7 bases map to TRBD1. This CDR3 has 13 residues. Germline CDR1 is SEHNR and CDR2 is FQNEAQ (reference sequence). Germline trimming cut 3 bases from V and 7 bases from J; bases unmatched to any gene: 5. CDR3 amino acids: CASSFGTDFEAFF. CDR3 sequence (DNA): TGTGCCAGCAGCTTCGGGACAGACTTTGAAGCTTTCTTT.

The chain recombines TRBV29-1 with TRBJ1-2; weak D call: TRBD1 (5 bases). The CDR3 spans 13 residues. The germline V gene has CDR1 SQVTM and CDR2 ANQGSEA. Trimming shortened V by 1 base and J by 8 bases, and 14 bases separated the two germline ends. Written as DNA, the CDR3 is TGCAGCGTTGAAGTTTTCAGGGAAGGCGGCTACACCTTC. As protein: CSVEVFREGGYTF.

The gene calls are TRBV10-3 and TRBJ2-1; D not resolved. With 1 base removed from V and 7 bases from J, the gap between germline ends came to 2 bases. There are 11 residues in the CDR3. Germline V CDR1 and CDR2: ENHRY, SYGVKD. The CDR3 nucleotides are TGTGCCATCAGTGAGTTGAATGAGCAGTTCTTC. Amino acids: CAISELNEQFF.

The chain uses TRBV29-1 and TRBJ1-2; D remains unclear. V was clipped by 6 bases and J by 4 bases, with 15 bases between them. The CDR3 is 13 residues long. CDR1 is SQVTM and CDR2 is ANQGSEA in the germline V gene. In DNA, the CDR3 is TGCAGCGTGAGGTCCAGGCAAATCTATGGCTACACCTTC. Encoded protein: CSVRSRQIYGYTF.

The CDR3 region is CASSPQGVRQPQHF. Here the CDR3 DNA reads TGTGCCAGCAGCCCGCAGGGGGTCCGCCAGCCCCAGCATTTT. V and J are TRBV7-8 and TRBJ1-5; 7 positions agree with TRBD1. Germline values: CDR1 SGHVS, CDR2 FQNEAQ. V trimming: 5 bases; J trimming: 7 bases; junction bases outside the gene matches: 8. The CDR3 runs to 14 residues.

This clone was detected only once. The J gene is TRBJ1-2, the V gene TRBV30; TRBD1 agrees at 8 bases. V shed 5 bases, J shed 13 bases, and the junction held 15 bases outside the gene matches. The CDR3 runs 13 residues. Germline V gene data show CDR1 as GTSNPN and CDR2 as SVGIG (reference sequence). The CDR3 DNA reads as TGTGCCTGGGATATTGGACAGGGACGCGGAGGCACCTTC. It specifies CAWDIGQGRGGTF.

V is TRBV21-1 and J is TRBJ2-7. TRBV21-1 is a pseudogene segment. The CDR3 length is 15 residues. CDR3 bases: TGTGCCAGCAGCAAAGGGCCCACCTACCCCTACGAGCAGTACTTC. The encoded protein is CASSKGPTYPYEQYF.

This clone was observed a single time. V gene TRBV18 combines with J gene TRBJ2-7, with 10 bases aligning to TRBD2. The germline V gene encodes CDR1 KGHSH and CDR2 LQKENI. V lost 0 bases and J lost 2; bases outside the gene matches: 4. This CDR3 region has 16 residues. Here the CDR3 reads CASSPPALAGAYEQYF. DNA of the CDR3: TGTGCCAGCTCACCACCGGCCCTAGCGGGAGCCTACGAGCAGTACTTC.

The chain has TRBV5-1 and TRBJ1-3; 7 nucleotides agree with TRBD1. CDR1 and CDR2 (germline): SGHRS, YFSETQ. This CDR3 region has 17 residues. The junction had 8 bases not matched to a gene; V was cut back by 2 bases and J by 0 bases. The CDR3 region has the DNA TGCGCCAGCAGCTTCGATGGACAGGACAGCTCTGGAAACACCATATATTTT. Translating it yields CASSFDGQDSSGNTIYF.

The genes are TRBV5-1 and TRBJ1-4, with TRBD1 matching over 9 bases. With V trimmed by 0 bases and J by 6 bases, 0 bases remained unmatched. CDR1 and CDR2 from the germline V gene are SGHRS and YFSETQ. The CDR3 is made up of 14 amino acids. CDR3 amino acids: CASSLGDRDEKLFF. The CDR3 DNA follows: TGCGCCAGCAGCTTGGGGGACAGGGATGAAAAACTGTTTTTT.

The chain links TRBV30 to TRBJ2-5; the D is unclear. Germline loops: CDR1 GTSNPN, CDR2 SVGIG (reference sequence). With 1 base removed from V and 0 bases from J, the gap between germline ends came to 6 bases. The CDR3 spans 13 residues. The CDR3: CAWSGADQETQYF. The DNA of the CDR3 is TGTGCCTGGAGTGGGGCCGACCAAGAGACCCAGTACTTC.

The CDR3 DNA is TGTGCCAGCACTCAAGCAGGACAGGGGTTTGGCTACACCTTC. This encodes CASTQAGQGFGYTF. The rearrangement links TRBV2 to TRBJ1-2, with TRBD1 matching over 9 bases. This CDR3 is built from 14 residues. Losses at the gene ends were 7 bases for V and 7 bases for J; bases not matched to a gene: 10. CDR1 is SNHLY and CDR2 is FYNNEI in the germline V gene.

A word on this clone: Since the CDR3 does not end with the conserved phenylalanine or tryptophan, this likely comes from a read error. The V call is TRBV5-1, the J call TRBJ2-7; D is undetermined. The CDR3 runs to 13 residues. Trimming cost V 0 bases and J 2 bases, with 6 bases left between them. The germline gives CDR1 SGHRS, CDR2 YFSETQ. The CDR3 protein is CASSLGPAYEQYL. The CDR3 DNA reads TGCGCCAGCAGCTTGGGGCCAGCCTACGAGCAGTACCTC.

The J gene is TRBJ2-5, the V gene TRBV10-1, with TRBD2 as a possible D gene (5 bases). V was pared by 0 bases and J by 5 bases, with 10 bases between. The CDR3 is 14 residues long. Looked up from germline, CDR1 is WNHNN and CDR2 is SYGVQD (reference sequence). The CDR3 loop reads CASSESTGGETQYF. Written as DNA, the CDR3 is TGCGCCAGCAGTGAGTCGACCGGCGGGGAGACCCAGTACTTC.

J is TRBJ2-5 and V is TRBV14; D perhaps matches TRBD1 (6 bases). The CDR3 has 14 residues. Germline lookup yields CDR1 SGHDN and CDR2 FVKESK. The V gene lost 2 bases and the J gene lost 4 bases, with 11 bases spanning the gap. The DNA of the CDR3 is TGTGCCAGCAGCCAATCTATAGGGGGAGAGACCCAGTACTTC. Amino acids: CASSQSIGGETQYF. The full variable domain, rest sourced from reference TRBV14 and TRBJ2-5, is EAGVTQFPSHSVIEKGQTVTLRCDPISGHDNLYWYRRVMGKEIKFLLHFVKESKQDESGMPNNRFLAERTGGTYSTLKVQPAELEDSGVYFCASSQSIGGETQYFGPGTRLLVL.

J is TRBJ2-1 and V is TRBV19; 10 bases fit TRBD1. With 3 bases clipped from V and 8 bases from J, the junction kept 7 bases outside the gene matches. The CDR3 spans 15 residues. In germline, CDR1 is LNHDA, CDR2 SQIVND (reference sequence). CDR3 protein: CASSIRDRGTHEQFF. Here the CDR3 DNA reads TGTGCCAGTAGTATCCGGGACAGGGGTACCCATGAGCAGTTCTTC.

This clone was seen a few times. This chain connects TRBV6-6 to TRBJ2-5, with D perhaps TRBD2 (6 bases). This CDR3 comprises 14 residues. V lost 2 bases, J lost 2 bases, and 9 bases lay in between. Per germline, CDR1 MNHNY and CDR2 SVGAGI (reference sequence). CDR3 residues: CASSYGAGQETQYF. The CDR3 coding sequence is TGTGCCAGCAGTTACGGGGCGGGGCAAGAGACCCAGTACTTC.